The rows below give T cell receptor beta chains drawn from one sample of a study of blood T cell repertoires in COVID-19. Profiled with immunoSEQ multiplex PCR; TCRdb holds only in-frame clones, not every one. Of around 110,000 clones listed, about 88% are singletons. Source material: peripheral blood. Receptors originate from a man in his forties with acute or convalescent COVID-19. Each CDR3 is given with its conserved first and last residue. D genes are given only for firm matches. A row's size may be missing; if present it is once, few, many or a size class.

j_call v_call clone_size d_call cdr3_aa cdr3_nt
TRBJ1-6 TRBV7-2 . TRBD1 CASSSQTGANSPLHF TGTGCCAGCAGCTCCCAAACAGGGGCCAATTCACCCCTCCACTTT
TRBJ2-2 TRBV19 many . CASSDSFVGELFF TGTGCCAGTAGTGACTCCTTCGTCGGGGAGCTGTTTTTT
TRBJ2-7 TRBV4-2 . . CASSPSWPAYEQYF TGTGCCAGCAGCCCTTCCTGGCCAGCCTACGAGCAGTACTTC
TRBJ2-1 TRBV4-2 . . CASSQRLATYNEQFF TGTGCCAGCAGCCAGCGTCTAGCAACCTACAATGAGCAGTTCTTC
TRBJ2-5 TRBV11-3 . TRBD2 CASSRRGTNLQETQYF TGTGCCAGCAGCCGCCGAGGGACTAACCTTCAAGAGACCCAGTACTTC
TRBJ2-1 TRBV5-1 . TRBD1 CASKIGTGPHEQFF TGCGCCAGCAAAATTGGGACAGGACCGCATGAGCAGTTCTTC
TRBJ2-2 TRBV27 . TRBD1 CAPTQGAGTGELFF TGTGCCCCTACCCAGGGGGCGGGCACCGGGGAGCTGTTTTTT
TRBJ2-1 TRBV28 . TRBD2 CASSLRTSGRNEQFF TGTGCCAGCAGCCTGAGGACTAGCGGGAGAAATGAGCAGTTCTTC
TRBJ2-3 TRBV14 . . CASSRGLTDTQYF TGTGCCAGCAGCCGGGGGCTAACAGATACGCAGTATTTT
TRBJ2-3 TRBV5-5 . . CASSPSDTQYF TGTGCCAGCAGCCCGTCAGATACGCAGTATTTT
TRBJ2-1 TRBV7-3 . . CASSLSLGNEQFF TGTGCCAGCAGCTTAAGCCTAGGCAATGAGCAGTTCTTC
TRBJ2-5 TRBV7-2 . . CASSLVAGGETQYF TGTGCCAGCAGCTTAGTGGCCGGGGGAGAGACCCAGTACTTC
TRBJ2-2 TRBV7-7 . TRBD2 CASSPGAGAVTGELFF TGTGCTAGCAGCCCCGGGGCGGGAGCCGTCACCGGGGAGCTGTTTTTT
TRBJ2-1 TRBV14 . . CASSQDLVGEQFF TGTGCCAGCAGCCAAGATCTAGTTGGTGAGCAGTTCTTC
TRBJ1-6 TRBV25-1 . . CASNPEGVYSPLHF TGTGCCAGCAACCCCGAGGGGGTATATTCACCCCTCCACTTT
TRBJ1-5 TRBV2 once TRBD1 CASSAPQGGNQPQHF TGTGCCAGCAGTGCCCCGCAGGGGGGAAATCAGCCCCAGCATTTT
TRBJ1-6 TRBV6-2/TRBV6-3 . TRBD1 CASTPGGGRNSPLHF TGTGCCAGCACCCCAGGAGGGGGCAGGAATTCACCCCTCCACTTT
TRBJ2-3 TRBV4-1 once . CASSLRLQGPDTQYF TGCGCCAGCAGCCTCCGTCTACAGGGACCAGATACGCAGTATTTT
TRBJ1-2 TRBV5-4 . . CASSLTGTPNYGYTF TGTGCCAGCAGCTTGACAGGGACCCCTAACTATGGCTACACCTTC
TRBJ2-3 TRBV18 . . CASSSRRTETDTQYF TGTGCCAGCTCATCACGGAGGACAGAAACAGATACGCAGTATTTT
TRBJ2-1 TRBV7-9 . . CASTKGEGTFGSNEQFF TGTGCCAGCACCAAGGGGGAGGGGACCTTTGGTTCGAATGAGCAGTTCTTC
TRBJ2-6 TRBV6-5 . . CASIKYTSGANVLTF TGTGCCAGCATAAAATACACCTCTGGGGCCAACGTCCTGACTTTC
TRBJ1-2 TRBV2 . . CASWGGIGGYTF TGTGCCAGTTGGGGGGGAATTGGTGGCTACACCTTC
TRBJ2-5 TRBV6-5 . . CASSKGRGRGETQYF TGTGCCAGCAGTAAGGGGCGGGGAAGAGGTGAGACCCAGTACTTC
TRBJ2-3 TRBV2 . . CASTPPGFTDTQYF TGTGCCAGCACTCCGCCAGGGTTCACAGATACGCAGTATTTT
TRBJ2-2 TRBV6-6 . TRBD2 CASSYRAGANTGELFF TGTGCCAGCAGTTACAGAGCGGGGGCGAACACCGGGGAGCTGTTTTTT
TRBJ2-3 TRBV4-2 . TRBD1 CASSSSSRDRRTDTQYF TGTGCCAGCAGCTCATCCTCCCGGGACAGGCGAACAGATACGCAGTATTTT
TRBJ1-4 TRBV15 . . CATSTPGGEGSEKLFF TGTGCCACCAGCACCCCCGGGGGGGAGGGTTCTGAAAAACTGTTTTTT
TRBJ1-5 TRBV3-1/TRBV3-2 . . CASSQDGRYSNQPQHF TGTGCCAGCAGCCAAGATGGGAGGTATAGCAATCAGCCCCAGCATTTT
TRBJ1-1 TRBV28 few . CASSLTGWNTEAFF TGTGCCAGCAGTTTAACAGGGTGGAACACTGAAGCTTTCTTT
TRBJ2-1 TRBV5-4 few . CASSSEGLTSSYNEQFF TGTGCCAGCAGCTCGGAGGGGCTCACGAGCTCCTACAATGAGCAGTTCTTC
TRBJ1-2 TRBV10-2 . . CASKGVANYGYTF TGCGCCAGCAAGGGGGTAGCTAACTATGGCTACACCTTC
TRBJ2-5 TRBV6-2/TRBV6-3 . . CASSYSTGDLMTQYF TGTGCCAGCAGTTACTCGACCGGAGATCTCATGACCCAGTACTTC
TRBJ2-3 TRBV27 . TRBD2 CASSPGTSGSTSTDTQYF TGTGCCAGCAGCCCTGGGACTAGCGGATCGACTAGCACAGATACGCAGTATTTT
TRBJ1-2 TRBV2 . . CASSPTGPYGYTF TGTGCCAGCAGCCCTACAGGGCCTTATGGCTACACCTTC
TRBJ2-1 TRBV28 . TRBD2 CASTMGGRGNNEQFF TGTGCCAGCACAATGGGAGGGCGGGGGAACAATGAGCAGTTCTTC
TRBJ2-3 TRBV5-1 . . CASSWGTSTDTQYF TGCGCCAGTTCGTGGGGCACAAGCACAGATACGCAGTATTTT
TRBJ2-7 TRBV28 . . CASSLTGYEQYF TGTGCCAGCAGTTTGACGGGCTACGAGCAGTACTTC
TRBJ2-2 TRBV7-8 . TRBD2 CASMAWGGTGELFF TGTGCCAGCATGGCATGGGGGGGCACCGGGGAGCTGTTTTTT
TRBJ1-4 TRBV2 . TRBD1 CASRPGQGEKLFF TGTGCCAGCAGGCCGGGACAGGGGGAAAAACTGTTTTTT
TRBJ2-3 TRBV12-5 . . CASGSQGTDTQYF TGTGCTAGTGGTTCACAGGGAACAGATACGCAGTATTTT
TRBJ1-1 TRBV29-1 . . CSVERHLKNTEAFF TGCAGCGTTGAACGACACCTTAAGAACACTGAAGCTTTCTTT
TRBJ2-7 TRBV10-3 . TRBD2 CAISESSRLAGVLYSYEQYF TGTGCCATCAGTGAGTCGTCGAGACTAGCGGGGGTGTTATACTCCTACGAGCAGTACTTC
TRBJ2-3 TRBV20-1 once TRBD2 CSASGGSGYTQYF TGCAGTGCTAGTGGGGGTAGCGGGTATACGCAGTATTTT
TRBJ2-7 TRBV6-6 . . CASSYLGEGGRNEQYF TGTGCCAGCAGTTACTTAGGGGAGGGGGGGAGAAACGAGCAGTACTTC
TRBJ1-1 TRBV5-1 . TRBD1 CASGQGGQGAPEAFF TGCGCCAGCGGCCAAGGGGGACAGGGGGCGCCTGAAGCTTTCTTT
TRBJ1-5 TRBV4-3 . . CASSQEDTDSNQPQHF TGCGCCAGCAGCCAAGAGGACACTGATAGCAATCAGCCCCAGCATTTT
TRBJ2-1 TRBV2 . TRBD1 CASTKTGGRGNEQFF TGTGCCAGCACTAAGACAGGGGGACGCGGCAATGAGCAGTTCTTC
TRBJ2-3 TRBV9 . TRBD2 CASSTVAGGADTQYF TGTGCCAGCAGCACCGTAGCGGGAGGCGCAGATACGCAGTATTTT
TRBJ1-2 TRBV6-5 . TRBD1 CATRKGAGGYTF TGTGCCACCCGGAAGGGGGCTGGAGGCTACACCTTC
TRBJ1-1 TRBV12-3/TRBV12-4 . . CASSSTYGAFF TGTGCCAGCAGCTCAACCTATGGAGCTTTCTTT
TRBJ1-2 TRBV16 . . CASSQSTGTNYGYTF TGTGCCAGCAGCCAATCGACAGGTACCAACTATGGCTACACCTTC